This TCR beta chain came from a study of beta chain features in type 1 diabetes. Regarding the study as a whole: Among patients with Type 1 diabetes, TCRB CDR3s were moderately but significantly shorter in every one of the four CD4+ subsets. Sequencing the cDNA could make cells with high TCR expression show up more than they should.

cDNA synthesis used the whole RNA isolate, giving expressed TCRB sequences. Clones were read by immunoSEQ multiplex PCR, and TCRdb kept only the in-frame ones, dropping some. The repertoire includes 200,000 to 300,000 clones, about 11% of them detected once, and around 0.017% sits in the top ten. Regarding this clone: What it binds is not known.

Via CD45RO/CCR7/CD25/CD127/CD95/CD27, cells of the CD4+ naive, central memory, regulatory and stem cell-like memory subsets were sorted. What was sequenced was naive CD4+ T cells from blood. The clonotype was recovered from a man in his thirties or forties with type 1 diabetes.

The DNA of the CDR3 is TGTGCCAGCTCACGGGAGGGAGATACGCAGTATTTT. Its protein is CASSREGDTQYF. This chain links TRBV18 with TRBJ2-3, with 7 bases lining up with TRBD2. The CDR3 consists of 12 residues. J gave up 5 bases and V 4 bases, and 0 bases lay outside the gene matches. Germline V gives CDR1 KGHSH, CDR2 LQKENI.